This T cell receptor beta chain was recovered during a study of blood T cell repertoires in COVID-19. Repertoires were generated with immunoSEQ multiplex PCR, while TCRdb's copy carries only in-frame clones and drops some. Of approximately 110,000 clones in the sample, 80% to 85% were seen once. Germline V gene sequence: CDR1 SGHDT, CDR2 YYEEEE. This CDR3 has 14 amino acids. Trimming cost V 0 bases and J 6 bases, with 10 bases left between them. What was sequenced was peripheral blood. This clonotype was sampled from a man aged 65 to 85 with acute or convalescent COVID-19. The chain combines TRBV5-6 with TRBJ1-5; a weak D match, TRBD1 (6 bases). The CDR3 DNA reads as TGTGCCAGCAGCTTGGCGTCGACAGGTCAGCCCCAGCATTTT. Translating gives CASSLASTGQPQHF.